The 12 T cell receptor beta chains below come from one sample, sequenced in a study of CD8 T cell repertoires and HIV-1 epitope variants. This table comes from immunoSEQ multiplex PCR, and its TCRdb copy is limited to in-frame clones, with some not included. This sample has 2,000 to 3,000 clones, with approximately 69% found just once. Their target antigens are unknown. The sample taken for sequencing was cultured CD8+ T cells derived from PBMCs. The receptors were gathered from a male donor with HIV.

This clone was counted between two and nine times. This chain uses TRBV27 with TRBJ2-7, with 11 bases lining up with TRBD2. Germline V gene sequence: CDR1 MNHEY, CDR2 SMNVEV (reference sequence). The CDR3 has 14 amino acids. V dropped 5 bases and J dropped 6; count of bases not matched to a gene: 6. CDR3 residues: CASSLIAGGPEQYF. The CDR3 nucleotides read TGTGCCAGCAGTCTCATAGCGGGAGGGCCCGAGCAGTACTTC.

The chain employs TRBV4-3 and TRBJ2-1; D is undetermined. The CDR3 spans 15 residues. Deletions cut 1 base from V and 3 bases from J, with 10 bases between. CDR1 is LGHNA, CDR2 YSLEER, per germline. The CDR3 is CASSQALGNYNEQFF. As DNA, the CDR3 is TGCGCCAGCAGCCAAGCATTGGGGAACTACAATGAGCAGTTCTTC.

There are a few counts of this clone. V gene TRBV6-5 combines with J gene TRBJ2-2, with TRBD1 as a possible D gene (6 bases). Looked up from germline, CDR1 is MNHEY and CDR2 is SVGAGI. The germline V and J ends were trimmed by 6 bases and 4 bases, with 9 bases remaining between them. CDR3 length: 13 residues. The CDR3 DNA sequence: TGTGCCAGCAGCTCGGACAGCACCGGGGAGCTGTTTTTT. This codes for CASSSDSTGELFF.

This clone is judged large. The chain links TRBV29-1 to TRBJ2-3, with D perhaps matching TRBD2 (5 bases). CDR1 is SQVTM and CDR2 is ANQGSEA in the germline V gene. The CDR3 extends over 14 amino acids. Trimming cost V 7 bases and J 2 bases, with 16 bases left between them. CDR3 loop: CSAAGTESTDTQYF. Written as DNA, the CDR3 is TGCAGCGCGGCGGGCACCGAGTCCACAGATACGCAGTATTTT.

The chain joins TRBV19 to TRBJ1-4; the D gene is possibly TRBD1 (6 bases). With 4 bases removed from V and 5 bases from J, the gap between germline ends came to 14 bases. In germline, CDR1 is LNHDA, CDR2 SQIVND (reference sequence). This CDR3 has 15 residues. The CDR3 is CASSTYRDINEKLFF. CDR3 DNA: TGTGCCAGTAGTACTTACCGGGACATCAATGAAAAACTGTTTTTT.

The chain links TRBV6-1 to TRBJ2-3, with 7 bases fitting TRBD2. The CDR3 contains 15 residues. Germline CDR1 MNHNS, CDR2 SASEGT. The J segment lost 3 bases and the V segment lost 3 bases, leaving 6 bases of the junction unmatched. The CDR3 sequence: CASSDRWEGTDTQYF. In DNA, the CDR3 is TGTGCCAGCAGTGATAGGTGGGAGGGAACAGATACGCAGTATTTT.

V gene TRBV5-1 combines with J gene TRBJ2-2; D not resolved. Germline CDR1 and CDR2: SGHRS and YFSETQ. The CDR3 is 12 residues long. V was pared by 2 bases and J by 9 bases, with 8 bases between. The CDR3 sequence: CASSLVDRELFF. Written as DNA, the CDR3 is TGCGCCAGCAGCTTAGTAGACCGGGAGCTGTTTTTT.

The genes are TRBV6-4 and TRBJ2-5, with D possibly being TRBD1 or TRBD2 (5 bases each). CDR3 length equals 13 residues. CDR1 and CDR2 from the germline V gene are MRHNA and SNTAGT. The V end lost 2 bases, the J end lost 4 bases, and 8 bases lay between the germline ends. The chain's CDR3 is CASSDRGRETQYF. CDR3 coding DNA: TGTGCCAGCAGTGACAGGGGACGAGAGACCCAGTACTTC.

The rearrangement joins TRBV7-3 to TRBJ2-2; D is undetermined. The CDR3 length is 13 residues. In germline, CDR1 is SGHTA, CDR2 FQGTGA. Trimming took off 8 bases at V and 4 bases at J, with 11 bases between the two ends. Written as DNA, the CDR3 is TGTGCCAGCCGTGTTTCGGGCACCGGGGAGCTGTTTTTT. Protein product: CASRVSGTGELFF.

The rearrangement links TRBV5-1 to TRBJ2-3; 8 bases agree with TRBD2. The CDR3 has 17 amino acids. Germline loops: CDR1 SGHRS, CDR2 YFSETQ. Trimming removed 4 bases from V and 0 bases from J; junction bases left unmatched: 10. CDR3 sequence reads: CASSISSGLTSTDTQYF. The CDR3 DNA reads as TGCGCCAGCAGCATCTCTAGCGGGCTAACTAGCACAGATACGCAGTATTTT.

The gene calls are TRBV19 and TRBJ1-5; D gene unclear. Trimming removed 11 bases at V and 0 bases at J, with 5 bases between. Germline lookup yields CDR1 LNHDA and CDR2 SQIVND (reference sequence). CDR3 length: 11 amino acids. The CDR3 sequence: CASNSNQPQHF. The DNA of the CDR3 is TGTGCCTCGAATAGCAATCAGCCCCAGCATTTT.

This rearrangement joins TRBV19 to TRBJ1-1; no clear D. The CDR3 runs 13 residues. Germline V lookup: CDR1 LNHDA, CDR2 SQIVND (reference sequence). The V gene lost 1 base and the J gene lost 4 bases, with 7 bases spanning the gap. The DNA of the CDR3 is TGTGCCAGTAGTATAGTCGGGGTCACTGAAGCTTTCTTT. The encoded protein is CASSIVGVTEAFF.